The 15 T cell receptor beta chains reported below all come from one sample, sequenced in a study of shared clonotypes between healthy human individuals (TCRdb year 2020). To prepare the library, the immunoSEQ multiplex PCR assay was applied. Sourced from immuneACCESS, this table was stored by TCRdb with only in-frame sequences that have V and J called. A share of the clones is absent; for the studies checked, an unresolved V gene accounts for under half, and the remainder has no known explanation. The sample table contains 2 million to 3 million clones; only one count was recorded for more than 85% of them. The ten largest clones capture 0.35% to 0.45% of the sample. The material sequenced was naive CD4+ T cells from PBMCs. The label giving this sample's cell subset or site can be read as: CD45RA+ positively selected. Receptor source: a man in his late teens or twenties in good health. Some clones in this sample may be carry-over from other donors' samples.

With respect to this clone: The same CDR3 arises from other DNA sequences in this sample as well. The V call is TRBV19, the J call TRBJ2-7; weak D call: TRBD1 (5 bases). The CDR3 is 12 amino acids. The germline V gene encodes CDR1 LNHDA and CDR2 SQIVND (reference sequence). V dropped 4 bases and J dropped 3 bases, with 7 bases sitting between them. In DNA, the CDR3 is TGTGCCAGTAGTACTCAGGGCTACGAGCAGTACTTC. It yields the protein CASSTQGYEQYF.

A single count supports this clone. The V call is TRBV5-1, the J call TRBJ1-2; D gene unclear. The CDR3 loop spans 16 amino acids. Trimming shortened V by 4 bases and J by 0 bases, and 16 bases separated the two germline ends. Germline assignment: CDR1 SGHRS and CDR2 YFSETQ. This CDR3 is CASSMTGGNSNYGYTF. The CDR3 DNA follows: TGCGCCAGCAGCATGACGGGCGGGAACTCTAACTATGGCTACACCTTC.

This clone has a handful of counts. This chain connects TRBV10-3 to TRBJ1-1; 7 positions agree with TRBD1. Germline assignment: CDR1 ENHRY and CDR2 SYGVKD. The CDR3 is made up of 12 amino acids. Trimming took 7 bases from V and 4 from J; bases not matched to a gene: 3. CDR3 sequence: CAINSGGTEAFF. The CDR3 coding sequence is TGTGCCATCAATTCAGGGGGCACTGAAGCTTTCTTT.

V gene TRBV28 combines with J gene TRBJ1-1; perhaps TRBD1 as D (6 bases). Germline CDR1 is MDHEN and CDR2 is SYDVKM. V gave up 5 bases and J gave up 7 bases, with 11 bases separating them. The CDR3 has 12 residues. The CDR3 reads CASSQWTVEAFF. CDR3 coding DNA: TGTGCCAGCAGTCAATGGACAGTTGAAGCTTTCTTT.

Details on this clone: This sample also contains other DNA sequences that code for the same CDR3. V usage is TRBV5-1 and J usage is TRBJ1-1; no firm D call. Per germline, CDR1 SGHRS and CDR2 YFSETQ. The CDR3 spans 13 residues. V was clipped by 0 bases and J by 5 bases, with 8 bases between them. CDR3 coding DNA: TGCGCCAGCAGCTTGGAGTTGGGGACTGAAGCTTTCTTT. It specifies CASSLELGTEAFF. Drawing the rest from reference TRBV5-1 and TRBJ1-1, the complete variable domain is KAGVTQTPRYLIKTRGQQVTLSCSPISGHRSVSWYQQTPGQGLQFLFEYFSETQRNKGNFPGRFSGRQFSNSRSEMNVSTLELGDSALYLCASSLELGTEAFFGQGTRLTVV.

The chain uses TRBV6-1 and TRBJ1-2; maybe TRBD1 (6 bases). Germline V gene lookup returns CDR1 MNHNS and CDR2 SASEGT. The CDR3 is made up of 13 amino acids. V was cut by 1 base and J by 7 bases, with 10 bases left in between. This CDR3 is CASSEGAGVGYTF. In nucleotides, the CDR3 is TGTGCCAGCAGTGAAGGGGCAGGGGTTGGCTACACCTTC.

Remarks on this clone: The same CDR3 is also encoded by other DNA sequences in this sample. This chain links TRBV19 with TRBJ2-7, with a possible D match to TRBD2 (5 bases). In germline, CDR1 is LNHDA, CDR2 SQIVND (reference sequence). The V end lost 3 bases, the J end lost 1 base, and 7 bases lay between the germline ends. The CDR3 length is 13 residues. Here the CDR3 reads CASSIGESYEQYF. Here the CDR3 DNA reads TGTGCCAGTAGTATCGGGGAGTCCTACGAGCAGTACTTC.

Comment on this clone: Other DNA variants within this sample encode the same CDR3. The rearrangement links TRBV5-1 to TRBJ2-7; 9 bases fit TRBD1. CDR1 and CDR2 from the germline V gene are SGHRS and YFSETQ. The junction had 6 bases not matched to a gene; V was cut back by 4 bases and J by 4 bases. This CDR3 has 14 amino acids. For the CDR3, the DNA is TGCGCCAGCAGCCCCCGGGACAGGGCTTACGAGCAGTACTTC. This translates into CASSPRDRAYEQYF.

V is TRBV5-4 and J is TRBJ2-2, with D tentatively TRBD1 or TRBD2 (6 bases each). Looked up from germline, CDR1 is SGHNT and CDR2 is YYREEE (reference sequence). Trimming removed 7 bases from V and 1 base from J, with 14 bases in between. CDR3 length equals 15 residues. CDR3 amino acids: CASRPGGLNTGELFF. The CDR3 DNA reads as TGTGCCAGCCGGCCCGGGGGCTTGAACACCGGGGAGCTGTTTTTT.

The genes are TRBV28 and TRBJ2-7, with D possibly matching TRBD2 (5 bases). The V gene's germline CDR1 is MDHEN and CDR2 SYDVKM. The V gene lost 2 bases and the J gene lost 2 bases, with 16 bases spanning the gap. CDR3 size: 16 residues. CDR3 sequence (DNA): TGTGCCAGCAGTTTACCCTTGGCGGGCTTTGCCTACGAGCAGTACTTC. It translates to CASSLPLAGFAYEQYF. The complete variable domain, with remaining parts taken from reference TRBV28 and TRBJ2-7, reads DVKVTQSSRYLVKRTGEKVFLECVQDMDHENMFWYRQDPGLGLRLIYFSYDVKMKEKGDIPEGYSVSREKKERFSLILESASTNQTSMYLCASSLPLAGFAYEQYFGPGTRLTVT.

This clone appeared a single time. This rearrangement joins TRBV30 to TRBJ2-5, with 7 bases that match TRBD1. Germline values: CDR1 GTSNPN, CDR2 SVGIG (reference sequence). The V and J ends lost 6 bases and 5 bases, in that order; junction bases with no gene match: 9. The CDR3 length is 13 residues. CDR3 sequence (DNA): TGTGCCTGTTCCCGACAGGGACGGGAGACCCAGTACTTC. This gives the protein CACSRQGRETQYF.

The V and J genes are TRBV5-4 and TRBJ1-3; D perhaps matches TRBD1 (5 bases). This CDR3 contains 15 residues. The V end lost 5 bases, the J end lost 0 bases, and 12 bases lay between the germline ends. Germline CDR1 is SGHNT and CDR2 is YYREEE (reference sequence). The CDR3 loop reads CASSRDQSSGNTIYF. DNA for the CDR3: TGTGCCAGCAGTCGGGACCAAAGCTCTGGAAACACCATATATTTT.

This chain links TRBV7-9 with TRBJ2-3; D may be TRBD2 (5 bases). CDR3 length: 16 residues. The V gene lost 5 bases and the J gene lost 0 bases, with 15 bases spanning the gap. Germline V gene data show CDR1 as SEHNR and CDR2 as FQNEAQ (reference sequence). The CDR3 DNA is TGTGCCAGCAGCCCCCGGACTTTATCTAGCACAGATACGCAGTATTTT. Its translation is CASSPRTLSSTDTQYF.

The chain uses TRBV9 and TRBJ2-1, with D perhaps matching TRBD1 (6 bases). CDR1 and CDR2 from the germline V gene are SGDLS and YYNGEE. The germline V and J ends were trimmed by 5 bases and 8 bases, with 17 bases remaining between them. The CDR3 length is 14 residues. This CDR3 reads CASSEGVTTDEQFF. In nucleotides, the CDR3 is TGTGCCAGCAGTGAGGGGGTGACTACAGATGAGCAGTTCTTC.

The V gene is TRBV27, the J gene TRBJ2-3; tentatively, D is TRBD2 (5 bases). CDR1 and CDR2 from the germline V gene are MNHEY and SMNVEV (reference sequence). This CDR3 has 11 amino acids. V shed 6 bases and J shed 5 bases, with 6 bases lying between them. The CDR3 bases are TGTGCCAGCAGCCGGGAAGATACGCAGTATTTT. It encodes CASSREDTQYF.